The clone carrying this T cell receptor (beta chain) came up many times. Its specificity is unknown. This sample is drawn from a study of T cells after posttransplantation cyclophosphamide. Study-wide findings and caveats: Skin or GI-infiltrating T cells shared few TRB sequences with blood.

The germline V gene has CDR1 SGHNT and CDR2 YYREEE (reference sequence). With 3 bases clipped from V and 5 bases from J, the junction kept 4 bases outside the gene matches. The CDR3 is 13 residues long. The data were produced by immunoSEQ multiplex PCR, yet TCRdb's version contains in-frame clones alone and is incomplete. The sample holds roughly 49,000 clones, and no clone turns up only once. V usage is TRBV5-4 and J usage is TRBJ1-1; 7 bases map to TRBD1. Sequencing used PBMCs. This receptor was taken from a man aged 40-55 years in good health, CMV-negative, and a related stem cell transplant donor. CDR3 amino acids: CASSWAGGTEAFF. DNA of the CDR3: TGTGCCAGCAGCTGGGCAGGGGGGACTGAAGCTTTCTTT.